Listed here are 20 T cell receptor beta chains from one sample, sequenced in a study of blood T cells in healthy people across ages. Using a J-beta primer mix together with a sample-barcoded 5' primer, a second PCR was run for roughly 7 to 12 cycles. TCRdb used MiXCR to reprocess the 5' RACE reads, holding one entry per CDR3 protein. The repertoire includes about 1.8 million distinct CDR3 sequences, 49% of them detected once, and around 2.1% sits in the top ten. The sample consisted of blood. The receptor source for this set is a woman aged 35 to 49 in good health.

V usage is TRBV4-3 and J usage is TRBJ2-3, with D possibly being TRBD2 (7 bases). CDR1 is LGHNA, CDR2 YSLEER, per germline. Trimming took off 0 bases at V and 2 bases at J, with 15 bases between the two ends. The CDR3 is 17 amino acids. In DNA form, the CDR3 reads TGCGCCAGCAGCCAAGATCCGGCGGGGGCTACCACAGATACGCAGTATTTT. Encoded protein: CASSQDPAGATTDTQYF.

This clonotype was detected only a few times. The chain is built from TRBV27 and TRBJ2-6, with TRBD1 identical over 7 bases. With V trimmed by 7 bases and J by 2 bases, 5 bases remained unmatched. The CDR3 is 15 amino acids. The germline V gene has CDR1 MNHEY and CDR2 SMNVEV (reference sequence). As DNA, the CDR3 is TGTGCCAGCAAAAGTCAGGGGGCTGGGGCCAACGTCCTGACTTTC. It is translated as CASKSQGAGANVLTF.

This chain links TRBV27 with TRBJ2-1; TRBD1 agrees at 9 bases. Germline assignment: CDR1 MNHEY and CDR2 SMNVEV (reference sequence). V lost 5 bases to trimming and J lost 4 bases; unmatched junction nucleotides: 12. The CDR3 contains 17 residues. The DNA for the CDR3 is TGTGCCAGCAGTGCATTTTCCGGGACAGGGCTATACAATGAGCAGTTCTTC. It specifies CASSAFSGTGLYNEQFF.

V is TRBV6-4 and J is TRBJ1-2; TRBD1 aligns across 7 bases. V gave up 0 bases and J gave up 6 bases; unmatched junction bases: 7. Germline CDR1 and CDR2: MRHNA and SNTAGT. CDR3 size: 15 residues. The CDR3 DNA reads TGTGCCAGCAGTGACTCGAGTGAGGGGGCCCATGGCTACACCTTC. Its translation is CASSDSSEGAHGYTF.

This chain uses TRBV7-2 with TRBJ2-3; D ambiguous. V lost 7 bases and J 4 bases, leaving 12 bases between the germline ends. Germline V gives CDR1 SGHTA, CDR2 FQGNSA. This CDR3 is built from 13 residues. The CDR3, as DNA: TGTGCCAGCAACCCGCATAGGGCAGATACGCAGTATTTT. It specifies CASNPHRADTQYF.

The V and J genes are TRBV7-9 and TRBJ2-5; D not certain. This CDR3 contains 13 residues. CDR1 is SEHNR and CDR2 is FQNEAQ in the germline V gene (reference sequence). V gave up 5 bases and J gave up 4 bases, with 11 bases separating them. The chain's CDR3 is CASSPRQLETQYF. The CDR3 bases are TGTGCCAGCAGCCCAAGGCAGTTAGAGACCCAGTACTTC. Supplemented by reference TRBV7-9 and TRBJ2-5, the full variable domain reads DTGVSQNPRHKITKRGQNVTFRCDPISEHNRLYWYRQTLGQGPEFLTYFQNEAQLEKSRLLSDRFSAERPKGSFSTLEIQRTEQGDSAMYLCASSPRQLETQYFGPGTRLLVL.

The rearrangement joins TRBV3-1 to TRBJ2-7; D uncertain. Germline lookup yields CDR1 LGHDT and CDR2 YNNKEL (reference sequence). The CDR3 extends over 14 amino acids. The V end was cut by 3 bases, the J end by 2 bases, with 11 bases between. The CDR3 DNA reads TGTGCCAGCAGCCAGGGTCTACTGACCTACGAGCAGTACTTC. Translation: CASSQGLLTYEQYF.

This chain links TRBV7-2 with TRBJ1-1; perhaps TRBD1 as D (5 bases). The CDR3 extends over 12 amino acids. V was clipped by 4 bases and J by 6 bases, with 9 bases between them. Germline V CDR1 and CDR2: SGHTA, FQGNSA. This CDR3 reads CASSWQGAEAFF. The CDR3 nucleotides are TGTGCCAGCAGCTGGCAGGGAGCTGAAGCTTTCTTT.

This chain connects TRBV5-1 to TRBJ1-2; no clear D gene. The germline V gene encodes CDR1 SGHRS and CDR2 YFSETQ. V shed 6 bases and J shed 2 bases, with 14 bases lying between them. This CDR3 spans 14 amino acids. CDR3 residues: CASTLGLSNYGYTF. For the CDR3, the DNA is TGCGCCAGCACCTTAGGACTCTCCAACTATGGCTACACCTTC.

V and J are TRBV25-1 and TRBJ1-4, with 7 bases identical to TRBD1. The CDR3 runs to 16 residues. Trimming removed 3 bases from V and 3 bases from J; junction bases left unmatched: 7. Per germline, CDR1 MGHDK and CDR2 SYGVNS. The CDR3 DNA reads TGTGCCAGCAGTGACATAAAGACAGGGCCTAATGAAAAACTGTTTTTT. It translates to CASSDIKTGPNEKLFF. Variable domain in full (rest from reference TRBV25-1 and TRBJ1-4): EADIYQTPRYLVIGTGKKITLECSQTMGHDKMYWYQQDPGMELHLIHYSYGVNSTEKGDLSSESTVSRIRTEHFPLTLESARPSHTSQYLCASSDIKTGPNEKLFFGSGTQLSVL.

The CDR3: CSASGQGHLYEQYF. In nucleotides, the CDR3 is TGCAGTGCTTCAGGACAGGGACACCTCTACGAGCAGTACTTC. The chain has TRBV20-1 and TRBJ2-7, with 8 bases fitting TRBD1. There are 14 residues in the CDR3. Germline loops: CDR1 DFQATT, CDR2 SNEGSKA (reference sequence). V dropped 5 bases and J dropped 3; count of bases not matched to a gene: 9.

The CDR3 DNA is TGTGCCAGCAGCCATACATCCACCGGGGAGCTGTTTTTT. This sequence encodes CASSHTSTGELFF. The chain uses TRBV14 and TRBJ2-2; D is uncertain. CDR3 length: 13 amino acids. From germline, CDR1 is SGHDN and CDR2 FVKESK. V was clipped by 3 bases and J by 4 bases, with 6 bases between them.

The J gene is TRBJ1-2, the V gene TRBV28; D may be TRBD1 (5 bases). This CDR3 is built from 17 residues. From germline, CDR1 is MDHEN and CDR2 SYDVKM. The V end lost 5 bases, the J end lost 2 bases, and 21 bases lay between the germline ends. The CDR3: CASSDGGLWRSNYGYTF. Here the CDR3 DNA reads TGTGCCAGCAGTGATGGGGGACTGTGGAGAAGCAACTATGGCTACACCTTC.

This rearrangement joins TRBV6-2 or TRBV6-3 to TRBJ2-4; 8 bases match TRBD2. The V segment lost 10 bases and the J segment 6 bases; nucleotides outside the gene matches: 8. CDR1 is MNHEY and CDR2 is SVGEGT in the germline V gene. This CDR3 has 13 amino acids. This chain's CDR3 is CATMTSVGNIQYF. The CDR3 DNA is TGTGCCACCATGACTAGCGTTGGAAACATTCAGTACTTC.

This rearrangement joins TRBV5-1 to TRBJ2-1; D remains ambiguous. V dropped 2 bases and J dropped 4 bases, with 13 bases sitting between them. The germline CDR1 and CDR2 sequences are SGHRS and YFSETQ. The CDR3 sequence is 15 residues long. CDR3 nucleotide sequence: TGCGCCAGCAGCTTCGCGTCGACTTCATACAATGAGCAGTTCTTC. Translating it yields CASSFASTSYNEQFF.

The CDR3 region is CASSQFTRQGQGGDEQFF. CDR3 in DNA: TGCGCCAGCAGCCAATTCACCCGCCAGGGACAGGGAGGGGATGAGCAGTTCTTC. This chain joins TRBV4-3 and TRBJ2-1; 9 bases map to TRBD1. Germline assignment: CDR1 LGHNA and CDR2 YSLEER. Trimming removed 2 bases from V and 8 bases from J; junction bases left unmatched: 16. This CDR3 is 18 amino acids long.

The CDR3 DNA reads as TGTGCCAGCAGCCCCGGGATAGCGTACTTC. Encoded protein: CASSPGIAYF. The chain employs TRBV7-2 and TRBJ2-7; D perhaps matches TRBD2 (5 bases). The germline V and J ends were trimmed by 5 bases and 12 bases, with 11 bases remaining between them. Germline V CDR1 and CDR2: SGHTA, FQGNSA. This CDR3 contains 10 residues.

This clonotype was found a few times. CDR3 protein: CASSRTGEAYEQYF. CDR3 coding DNA: TGCGCCAGCAGCCGGACAGGGGAGGCCTACGAGCAGTACTTC. The rearrangement uses TRBV5-1 and TRBJ2-7; the match to TRBD1 covers 9 bases. Germline CDR1 and CDR2: SGHRS and YFSETQ. The V and J ends lost 4 bases and 2 bases, in that order; junction bases with no gene match: 4. The CDR3 consists of 14 residues.

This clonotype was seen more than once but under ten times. Written as DNA, the CDR3 is TGTGCCAGCAGTTTTGCCCCTGGACAGCCGGCCTACAATGAGCAGTTCTTC. It codes for CASSFAPGQPAYNEQFF. J is TRBJ2-1 and V is TRBV6-2 or TRBV6-3, with D maybe TRBD1 (6 bases). V dropped 4 bases and J dropped 2 bases, with 18 bases sitting between them. The CDR3 loop spans 17 amino acids. In germline, CDR1 is MNHEY, CDR2 SVGEGT.

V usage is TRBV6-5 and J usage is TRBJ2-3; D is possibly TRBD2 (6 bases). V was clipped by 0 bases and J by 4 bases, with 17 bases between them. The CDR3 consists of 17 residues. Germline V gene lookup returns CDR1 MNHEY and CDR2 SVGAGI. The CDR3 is CASSYSTGTDYADTQYF. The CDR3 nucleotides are TGTGCCAGCAGTTACTCTACGGGGACTGACTACGCAGATACGCAGTATTTT.